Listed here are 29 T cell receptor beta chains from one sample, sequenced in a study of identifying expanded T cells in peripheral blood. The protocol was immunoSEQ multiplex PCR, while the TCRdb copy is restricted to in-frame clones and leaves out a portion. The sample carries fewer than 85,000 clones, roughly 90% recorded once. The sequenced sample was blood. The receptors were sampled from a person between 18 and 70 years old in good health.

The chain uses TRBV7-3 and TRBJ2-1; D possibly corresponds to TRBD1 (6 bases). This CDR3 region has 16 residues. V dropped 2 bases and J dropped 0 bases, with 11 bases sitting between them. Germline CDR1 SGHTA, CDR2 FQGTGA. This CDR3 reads CASSLWGTSSYNEQFF. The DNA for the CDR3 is TGTGCCAGCAGCTTATGGGGGACAAGCTCCTACAATGAGCAGTTCTTC.

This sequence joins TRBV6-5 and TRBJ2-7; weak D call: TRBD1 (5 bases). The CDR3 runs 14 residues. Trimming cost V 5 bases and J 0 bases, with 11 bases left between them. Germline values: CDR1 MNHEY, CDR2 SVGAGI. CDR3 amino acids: CASSVTVSSYEQYF. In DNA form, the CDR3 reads TGTGCCAGCAGTGTGACAGTGAGCTCCTACGAGCAGTACTTC.

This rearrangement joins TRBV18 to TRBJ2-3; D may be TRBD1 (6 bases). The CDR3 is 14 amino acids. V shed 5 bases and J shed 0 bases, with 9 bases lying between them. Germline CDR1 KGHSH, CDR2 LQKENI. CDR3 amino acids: CASSRQVSTDTQYF. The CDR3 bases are TGTGCCAGCTCAAGACAGGTGAGCACAGATACGCAGTATTTT.

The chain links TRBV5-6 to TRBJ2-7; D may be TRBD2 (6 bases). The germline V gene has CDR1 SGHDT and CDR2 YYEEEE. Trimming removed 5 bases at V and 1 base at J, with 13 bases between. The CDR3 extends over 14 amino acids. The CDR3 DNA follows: TGTGCCAGCAGTTATGGACTACAGTCCTACGAGCAGTACTTC. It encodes CASSYGLQSYEQYF.

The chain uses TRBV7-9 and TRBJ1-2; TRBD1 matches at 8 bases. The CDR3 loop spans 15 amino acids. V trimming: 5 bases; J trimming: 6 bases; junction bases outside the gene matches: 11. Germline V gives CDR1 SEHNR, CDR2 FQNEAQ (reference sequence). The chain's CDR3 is CASSRPSPGGNGYTF. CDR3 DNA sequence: TGTGCCAGCAGCCGTCCCTCCCCAGGGGGCAATGGCTACACCTTC.

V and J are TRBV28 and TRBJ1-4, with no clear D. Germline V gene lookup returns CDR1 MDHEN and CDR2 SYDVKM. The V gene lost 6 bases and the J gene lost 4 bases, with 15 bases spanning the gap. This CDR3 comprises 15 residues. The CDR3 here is CASSFHQDGNEKLFF. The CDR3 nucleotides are TGTGCCAGCAGCTTCCACCAGGACGGTAATGAAAAACTGTTTTTT.

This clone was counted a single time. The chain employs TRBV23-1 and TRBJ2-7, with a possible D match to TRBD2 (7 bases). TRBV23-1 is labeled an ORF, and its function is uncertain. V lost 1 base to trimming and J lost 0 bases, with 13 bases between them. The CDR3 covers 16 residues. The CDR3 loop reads CASSQWRGRRSYEQYF. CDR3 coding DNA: TGCGCCAGCAGTCAATGGCGGGGGCGCCGCTCCTACGAGCAGTACTTC.

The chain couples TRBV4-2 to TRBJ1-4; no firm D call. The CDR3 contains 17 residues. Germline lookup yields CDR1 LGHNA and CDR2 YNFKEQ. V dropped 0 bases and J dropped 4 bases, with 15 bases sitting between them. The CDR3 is CASSQDGGFAFNEKLFF. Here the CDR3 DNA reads TGTGCCAGCAGCCAAGATGGAGGCTTTGCGTTTAATGAAAAACTGTTTTTT.

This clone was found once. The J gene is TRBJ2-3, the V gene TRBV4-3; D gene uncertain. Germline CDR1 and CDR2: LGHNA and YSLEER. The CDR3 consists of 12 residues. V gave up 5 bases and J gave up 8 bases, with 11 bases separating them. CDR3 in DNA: TGCGCCAGCAGCAACCCCCCGGGTACGCAGTATTTT. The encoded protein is CASSNPPGTQYF.

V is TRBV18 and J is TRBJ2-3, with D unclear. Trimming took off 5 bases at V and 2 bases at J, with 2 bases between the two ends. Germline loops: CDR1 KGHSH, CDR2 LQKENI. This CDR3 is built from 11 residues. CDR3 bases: TGTGCCAGCTCAACCACAGATACGCAGTATTTT. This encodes CASSTTDTQYF.

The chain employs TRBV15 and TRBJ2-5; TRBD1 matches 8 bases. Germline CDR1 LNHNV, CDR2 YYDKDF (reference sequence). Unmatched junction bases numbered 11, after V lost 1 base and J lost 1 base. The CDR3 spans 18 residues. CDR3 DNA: TGTGCCACCAGCAGAGGGCAGGGGGCGCGGAGCCTCCAAGAGACCCAGTACTTC. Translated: CATSRGQGARSLQETQYF.

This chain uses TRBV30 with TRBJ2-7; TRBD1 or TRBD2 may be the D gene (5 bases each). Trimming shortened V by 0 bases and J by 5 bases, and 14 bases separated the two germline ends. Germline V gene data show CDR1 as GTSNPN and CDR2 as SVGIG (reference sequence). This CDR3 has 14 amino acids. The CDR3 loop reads CAWSVRGRIHEQYF. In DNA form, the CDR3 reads TGTGCCTGGAGTGTAAGGGGACGCATCCACGAGCAGTACTTC. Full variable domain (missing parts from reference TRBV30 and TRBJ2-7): SQTIHQWPATLVQPVGSPLSLECTVEGTSNPNLYWYRQAAGRGLQLLFYSVGIGQISSEVPQNLSASRPQDRQFILSSKKLLLSDSGFYLCAWSVRGRIHEQYFGPGTRLTVT.

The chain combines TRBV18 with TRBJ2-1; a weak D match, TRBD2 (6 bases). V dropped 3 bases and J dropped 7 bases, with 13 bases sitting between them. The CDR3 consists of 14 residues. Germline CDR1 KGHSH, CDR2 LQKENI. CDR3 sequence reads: CASSPLLAENEQFF. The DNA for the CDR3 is TGTGCCAGCTCACCGCTACTAGCAGAGAATGAGCAGTTCTTC.

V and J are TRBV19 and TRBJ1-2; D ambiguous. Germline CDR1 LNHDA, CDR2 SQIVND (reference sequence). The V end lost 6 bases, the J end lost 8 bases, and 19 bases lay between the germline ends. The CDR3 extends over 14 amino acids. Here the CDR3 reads CASSRTEGFGGYTF. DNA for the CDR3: TGTGCCAGTAGCCGAACGGAGGGTTTCGGGGGCTACACCTTC.

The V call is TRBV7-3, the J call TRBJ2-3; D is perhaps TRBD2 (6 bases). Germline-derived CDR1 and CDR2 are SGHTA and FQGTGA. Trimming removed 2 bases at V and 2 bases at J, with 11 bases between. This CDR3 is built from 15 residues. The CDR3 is CASSLWGGTTDTQYF. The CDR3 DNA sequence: TGTGCCAGCAGCTTATGGGGCGGGACCACAGATACGCAGTATTTT. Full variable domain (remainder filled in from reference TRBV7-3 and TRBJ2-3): GAGVSQTPSNKVTEKGKYVELRCDPISGHTALYWYRQSLGQGPEFLIYFQGTGAADDSGLPNDRFFAVRPEGSVSTLKIQRTERGDSAVYLCASSLWGGTTDTQYFGPGTRLTVL.

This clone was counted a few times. The CDR3 DNA reads TGTGCCTGGAGTTCGTCGCCGTATGAAAAACTGTTTTTT. It codes for CAWSSSPYEKLFF. J is TRBJ1-4 and V is TRBV30; D gene uncertain. The ends were cut back, 2 bases at V and 6 bases at J, with 10 bases in the middle. Germline CDR1 is GTSNPN and CDR2 is SVGIG (reference sequence). This CDR3 region has 13 residues.

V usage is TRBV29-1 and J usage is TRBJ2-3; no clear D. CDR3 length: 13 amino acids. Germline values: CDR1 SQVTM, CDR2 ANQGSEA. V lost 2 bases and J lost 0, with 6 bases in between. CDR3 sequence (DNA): TGCAGCGTTGAACCCGGGAGCACAGATACGCAGTATTTT. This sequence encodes CSVEPGSTDTQYF.

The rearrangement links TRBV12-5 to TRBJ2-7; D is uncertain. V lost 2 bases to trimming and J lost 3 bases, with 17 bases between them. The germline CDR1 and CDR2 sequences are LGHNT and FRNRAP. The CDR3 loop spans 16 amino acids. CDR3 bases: TGTGCTAGTGGTTTGTCATTGGATGGTGTAAACTACGAGCAGTACTTC. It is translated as CASGLSLDGVNYEQYF.

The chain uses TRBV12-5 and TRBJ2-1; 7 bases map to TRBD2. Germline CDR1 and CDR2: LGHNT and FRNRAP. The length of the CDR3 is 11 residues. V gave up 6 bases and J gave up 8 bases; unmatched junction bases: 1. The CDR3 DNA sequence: TGTGCTAGTGGCGGGGGGTATGAGCAGTTCTTC. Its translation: CASGGGYEQFF. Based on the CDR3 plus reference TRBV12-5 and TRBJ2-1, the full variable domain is DARVTQTPRHKVTEMGQEVTMRCQPILGHNTVFWYRQTMMQGLELLAYFRNRAPLDDSGMPKDRFSAEMPDATLATLKIQPSEPRDSAVYFCASGGGYEQFFGPGTRLTVL.

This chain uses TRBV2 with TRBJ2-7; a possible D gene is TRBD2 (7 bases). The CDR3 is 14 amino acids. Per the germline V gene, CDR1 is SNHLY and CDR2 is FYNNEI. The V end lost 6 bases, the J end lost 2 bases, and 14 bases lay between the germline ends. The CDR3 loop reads CASRGGASPYEQYF. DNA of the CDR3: TGTGCCAGCAGGGGGGGGGCTTCACCCTACGAGCAGTACTTC.

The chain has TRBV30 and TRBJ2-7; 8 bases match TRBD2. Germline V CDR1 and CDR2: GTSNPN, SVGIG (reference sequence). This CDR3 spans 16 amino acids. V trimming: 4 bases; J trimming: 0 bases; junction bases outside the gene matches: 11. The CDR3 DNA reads TGTGCCTGGACCGGAAGCGGGGGCCGCCACTCCTACGAGCAGTACTTC. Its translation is CAWTGSGGRHSYEQYF.

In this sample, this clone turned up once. The CDR3 nucleotides read TGTGCCAGTAGTACCCTGATTGGCACTGAAGCTTTCTTT. Amino acid sequence: CASSTLIGTEAFF. The V and J genes are TRBV19 and TRBJ1-1, with unresolved D. Trimming removed 4 bases at V and 4 bases at J, with 10 bases between. CDR1 is LNHDA and CDR2 is SQIVND in the germline V gene (reference sequence). The CDR3 is 13 residues long.

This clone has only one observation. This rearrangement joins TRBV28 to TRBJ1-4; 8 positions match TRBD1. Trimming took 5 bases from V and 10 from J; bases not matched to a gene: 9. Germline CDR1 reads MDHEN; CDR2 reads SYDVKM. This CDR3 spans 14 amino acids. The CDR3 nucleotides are TGTGCCAGCAGTCAATTCGGGACAGGAGGAAAACTGTTTTTT. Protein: CASSQFGTGGKLFF.

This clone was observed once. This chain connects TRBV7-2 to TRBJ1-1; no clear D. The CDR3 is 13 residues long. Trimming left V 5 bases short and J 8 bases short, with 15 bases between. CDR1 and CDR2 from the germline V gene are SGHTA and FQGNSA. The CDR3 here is CASSQGWATEAFF. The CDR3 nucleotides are TGTGCCAGCAGCCAAGGGTGGGCCACGGAAGCTTTCTTT.

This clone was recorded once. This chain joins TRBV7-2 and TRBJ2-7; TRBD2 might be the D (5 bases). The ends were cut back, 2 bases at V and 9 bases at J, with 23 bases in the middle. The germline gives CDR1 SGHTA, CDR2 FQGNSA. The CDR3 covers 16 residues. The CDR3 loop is CASSLSLDRARGGQYF. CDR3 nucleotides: TGTGCCAGCAGCTTATCTCTCGATCGTGCGCGCGGAGGGCAGTACTTC.

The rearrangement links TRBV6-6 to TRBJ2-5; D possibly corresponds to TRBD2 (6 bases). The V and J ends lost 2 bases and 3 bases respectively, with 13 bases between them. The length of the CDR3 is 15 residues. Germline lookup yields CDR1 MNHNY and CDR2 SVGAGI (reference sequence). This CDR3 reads CASSYIGGEKETQYF. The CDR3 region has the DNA TGTGCCAGCAGTTACATCGGGGGAGAAAAAGAGACCCAGTACTTC.

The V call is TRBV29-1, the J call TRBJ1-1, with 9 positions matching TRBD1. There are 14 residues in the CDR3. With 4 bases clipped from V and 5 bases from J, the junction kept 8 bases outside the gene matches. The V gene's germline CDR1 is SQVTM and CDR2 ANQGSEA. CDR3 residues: CSVGRQGGRTEAFF. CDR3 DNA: TGCAGCGTTGGAAGACAGGGGGGTCGGACTGAAGCTTTCTTT.

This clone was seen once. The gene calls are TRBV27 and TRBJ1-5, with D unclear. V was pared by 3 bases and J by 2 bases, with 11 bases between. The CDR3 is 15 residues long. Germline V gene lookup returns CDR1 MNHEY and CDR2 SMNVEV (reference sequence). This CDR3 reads CASSLGALGNQPQHF. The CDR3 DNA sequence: TGTGCCAGCAGTTTGGGCGCCCTGGGCAATCAGCCCCAGCATTTT.

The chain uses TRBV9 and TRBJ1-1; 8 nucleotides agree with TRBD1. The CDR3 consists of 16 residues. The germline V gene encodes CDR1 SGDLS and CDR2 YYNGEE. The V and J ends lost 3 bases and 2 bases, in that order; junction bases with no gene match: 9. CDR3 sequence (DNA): TGTGCCAGCAGCGCTCTGGGACAGGCGACAAACACTGAAGCTTTCTTT. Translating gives CASSALGQATNTEAFF.